These 15 T cell receptor beta chains were all obtained from the same sample, sequenced in a study of cytomegalovirus exposure and HLA in healthy donors. 13 Jbeta primers and 60 Vbeta primers were used for the PCR. TCRdb keeps only in-frame clones here, not all; method: immunoSEQ multiplex PCR. The sample consists of under 200,000 clones, 75% to 90% of them appearing once. The sample taken for sequencing was PBMCs. The receptors shown here come from a young woman in good health and CMV-seronegative.

The chain is built from TRBV28 and TRBJ2-5, with 9 bases aligning to TRBD1. Trimming cost V 5 bases and J 5 bases; bases outside gene matches: 9. CDR3 length: 15 residues. CDR1 and CDR2 from the germline V gene are MDHEN and SYDVKM. CDR3 in amino acids: CASSPRTGASETQYF. The CDR3 nucleotides are TGTGCCAGCAGTCCGAGGACAGGGGCGAGCGAGACCCAGTACTTC.

The chain couples TRBV5-6 to TRBJ1-1; D not resolved. The CDR3 loop spans 11 amino acids. Germline-derived CDR1 and CDR2 are SGHDT and YYEEEE. V lost 1 base and J 5 bases, leaving 3 bases between the germline ends. DNA for the CDR3: TGTGCCAGCAGCTTGCAGACTGAAGCTTTCTTT. This encodes CASSLQTEAFF.

CDR3 amino acids: CASSAGDRAYEAFF. In DNA, the CDR3 is TGCGCCAGCAGCGCGGGGGACAGGGCTTATGAAGCTTTCTTT. The rearrangement links TRBV5-1 to TRBJ1-1; the match to TRBD1 covers 9 bases. The trim removed 4 bases at V and 7 bases at J, leaving 8 bases unmatched. CDR1 SGHRS and CDR2 YFSETQ come from the germline V gene. The CDR3 has 14 amino acids.

The chain is built from TRBV7-2 and TRBJ1-5; D not certain. CDR3 size: 13 residues. Germline CDR1 is SGHTA and CDR2 is FQGNSA. Trimming took 1 base from V and 4 from J, leaving 5 bases between them. Here the CDR3 reads CASSLVANQPQHF. The CDR3 region has the DNA TGTGCCAGCAGCTTAGTAGCTAATCAGCCCCAGCATTTT.

In this sample, this clone turned up a few times. V and J are TRBV25-1 and TRBJ1-4; D possibly corresponds to TRBD1 (5 bases). V was shortened by 3 bases and J by 5 bases, with 13 bases between the two germline ends. Germline CDR1 MGHDK, CDR2 SYGVNS. The CDR3 totals 15 residues. In DNA, the CDR3 is TGTGCCAGCAGTGAGTTCGGGGGTACCAATGAAAAACTGTTTTTT. Translating it yields CASSEFGGTNEKLFF.

The table lists this clone with a few counts. The chain joins TRBV30 to TRBJ1-1; TRBD1 agrees at 11 bases. The trim removed 5 bases at V and 4 bases at J, leaving 6 bases unmatched. CDR3 length: 14 residues. CDR1 and CDR2 (germline): GTSNPN, SVGIG (reference sequence). CDR3 sequence: CAWERGTGGTEAFF. The CDR3 DNA reads as TGTGCCTGGGAAAGAGGGACAGGGGGCACTGAAGCTTTCTTT.

V gene TRBV6-5 combines with J gene TRBJ2-2; TRBD2 is a possible D gene (5 bases). The CDR3 is made up of 15 amino acids. V lost 5 bases and J lost 3, with 13 bases in between. CDR1 is MNHEY and CDR2 is SVGAGI in the germline V gene. The DNA of the CDR3 is TGTGCCAGCAGTGCCGTAGGACTTGACACCGGGGAGCTGTTTTTT. This codes for CASSAVGLDTGELFF.

As regards this clone: Other DNA sequences in the same sample also yield this CDR3. The rearrangement links TRBV5-1 to TRBJ1-1; 7 bases are shared with TRBD1. This CDR3 contains 16 residues. The germline V gene has CDR1 SGHRS and CDR2 YFSETQ. Unmatched junction bases numbered 7, after V lost 2 bases and J lost 0 bases. The CDR3 sequence is CASSLATGSMNTEAFF. The DNA for the CDR3 is TGCGCCAGCAGCTTAGCGACAGGGTCGATGAACACTGAAGCTTTCTTT.

The chain has TRBV6-1 and TRBJ1-6, with 9 bases matching TRBD1. Germline-derived CDR1 and CDR2 are MNHNS and SASEGT. The CDR3 spans 15 residues. V shed 4 bases, J shed 9 bases, and the junction held 7 bases outside the gene matches. This chain's CDR3 is CASSARDREGSPLHF. CDR3 DNA sequence: TGTGCCAGCAGTGCCCGGGACAGGGAAGGTTCACCCCTCCACTTT.

The rearrangement uses TRBV7-7 and TRBJ2-5; TRBD2 matches at 8 bases. Germline V gene sequence: CDR1 SSHAT, CDR2 FNYEAQ (reference sequence). This CDR3 region has 16 residues. J was trimmed by 1 base and V by 5 bases; bases with no gene match: 9. The CDR3 DNA follows: TGTGCCAGCAGCCCAGGGACTAGAGTACTCCAAGAGACCCAGTACTTC. The encoded protein is CASSPGTRVLQETQYF.

The chain has TRBV5-1 and TRBJ2-2, with 7 nucleotides matching TRBD2. V was clipped by 0 bases and J by 0 bases; unmatched bases: 5. The CDR3 consists of 17 residues. Germline V CDR1 and CDR2: SGHRS, YFSETQ. This CDR3 reads CASSLVLAISNTGELFF. The CDR3 DNA sequence: TGCGCCAGCAGCTTGGTACTAGCGATATCGAACACCGGGGAGCTGTTTTTT. Full variable domain (missing parts from reference TRBV5-1 and TRBJ2-2): KAGVTQTPRYLIKTRGQQVTLSCSPISGHRSVSWYQQTPGQGLQFLFEYFSETQRNKGNFPGRFSGRQFSNSRSEMNVSTLELGDSALYLCASSLVLAISNTGELFFGEGSRLTVL.

The V call is TRBV28, the J call TRBJ1-2; 8 positions match TRBD1. The CDR3 runs 15 residues. Germline V gene data show CDR1 as MDHEN and CDR2 as SYDVKM. V dropped 5 bases and J dropped 7; count of bases not matched to a gene: 12. CDR3 loop: CASSPWTGQFGGYTF. In nucleotides, the CDR3 is TGTGCCAGCAGTCCGTGGACAGGGCAATTTGGTGGCTACACCTTC.

CDR3 loop: CASSYSSPGPYQETQYF. In DNA form, the CDR3 reads TGTGCCAGCAGTTACTCATCGCCAGGGCCGTACCAAGAGACCCAGTACTTC. J is TRBJ2-5 and V is TRBV27; possibly TRBD1 for D (5 bases). Trimming removed 4 bases from V and 0 bases from J, with 18 bases in between. The germline V gene has CDR1 MNHEY and CDR2 SMNVEV (reference sequence). The CDR3 spans 17 residues.

This clone was seen only once. The V call is TRBV6-5, the J call TRBJ2-3, with a tentative D call TRBD2 (5 bases). The V end was cut by 3 bases, the J end by 6 bases, with 10 bases between. Germline V gene data show CDR1 as MNHEY and CDR2 as SVGAGI. This CDR3 contains 13 residues. The CDR3 region has the DNA TGTGCCAGCAGTTATAAGATAGCGGATACGCAGTATTTT. Its protein is CASSYKIADTQYF.

The J gene is TRBJ2-3, the V gene TRBV4-2; TRBD2 aligns across 11 bases. The length of the CDR3 is 18 residues. The germline V gene encodes CDR1 LGHNA and CDR2 YNFKEQ. V lost 0 bases and J lost 0; bases outside the gene matches: 5. CDR3 region: CASSQEALAGGSTDTQYF. The DNA of the CDR3 is TGTGCCAGCAGCCAAGAAGCCTTAGCGGGAGGGAGCACAGATACGCAGTATTTT.